This T cell receptor beta chain came from a study of shared clonotypes between healthy human individuals. Regarding the study as a whole: In a few donors, about 5% of naive CD4 clonotypes appeared in common. Sequencing depth was a factor that was expected to affect clonotype sharing among donors.

Worth noting for this clone: No antigen is known for it.

Sorted-subset replicate PCR reactions contained roughly 200 ng DNA, corresponding to about 30,000 T cell genomes. Method: immunoSEQ multiplex PCR; TCRdb's copy keeps in-frame clones and lacks some. The repertoire holds about 1 million clones, with about 70% as singletons. The TCR comes from a man aged 18 to 29 in good health. The material sequenced was memory CD4+ T cells sorted from blood. As for subset: CD45RA-negative fraction.

Here the CDR3 DNA reads TGTGCCATTTCGGACGGAAGATTCTCCTACGAGCAGTACTTC. Encoded protein: CAISDGRFSYEQYF. This chain links TRBV10-3 with TRBJ2-7; no clear D. V lost 9 bases to trimming and J lost 0 bases, with 15 bases between them. From germline, CDR1 is ENHRY and CDR2 SYGVKD. The CDR3 totals 14 residues.